This paragraph reports one T cell receptor (beta chain). Its antigen is not yet known. There are no base qualities to consult, and no much larger clone falls within one base. TCRbeta CDR3 regions were amplified from genomic DNA by means of the immunoSEQ Assay, a bias-controlled multiplex PCR. The authors' pipeline ran thus. Nucleated cell counts per sample were estimated from amplification of reference gene primers within the assay. Sequence reads were collapsed and filtered to measure the absolute abundance of every unique TCRbeta CDR3 rearrangement. Productive Simpson clonality was computed per sample as the square root of Simpson's diversity index over productive rearrangements. The table was pulled from immuneACCESS by TCRdb, which kept in-frame rearrangements only. Such tables lose some clones; where checked, under half of the loss comes from unresolved V genes, and the rest has no known cause. D and trimming were read from the DNA, whereas the V and J calls and clone size are those reported in that table. The sample table records about 230,000 clones; 86% of these occur just once. The ten biggest clones cover around a tenth of the sample.

The sample belongs to a study of blood T cell repertoires in COVID-19 (dated by TCRdb to 2020 to 2021). Broadly, across the study: Samples covering the acute and convalescent phases of COVID-19 were provided by collaborators in the United States, Italy and Spain. The material from the prospective study consisted of cDNA or gDNA derived from T cells, B-cell-depleted T cells, or PBMCs. Subjects who had been exposed to COVID-19, were actively infected with it, or had recovered from it provided the deeply sampled blood TCRbeta repertoires that made up the dataset. The repertoires were released in a freely available public database meant as a resource for research on the immune response to SARS-CoV-2. The samples were drawn from two sources: the first 160 participants of the ongoing ImmuneRACE study, and over 950 subjects contributed by 6 global collaborators. The sample metadata nearly always contained a de-identified subject ID, COVID-19 status, age in years and sex. Where HLA class I and class II types were available, the types were taken from metadata supplied by the sample provider, not from assay-based typing.

Overall study outcomes, separate from this receptor: Clinical and demographic metadata were provided uncurated, with the amount varying by source and participant.

One collaborating source in Seattle enrolled patients while the patients were actively infected and followed the patients over time throughout the course of disease. Whole blood was collected in K2EDTA tubes by collaborating institutions according to the institutions' own protocols. For TCRbeta analysis, collaborators shipped samples as frozen whole blood, isolated PBMCs, or DNA extracted from either of those sample types. From the cysteine up to the phenylalanine, the CDR3 has a length of 14 residues. Of all the DNA, just the CDR3 is kept, 42 bases in frame from base 1. CDR1 is given as MNHEY and CDR2 as SMNVEV, both from the germline V gene (reference sequence). V and J are truncated by 2 bases and 0 bases respectively, leaving an intervening sequence of 5 bases.

This clonotype was obtained from a man aged 50-59 years with COVID-19, enrolled during active disease. Material for sequencing was peripheral blood. The chain couples TRBV27 to TRBJ2-4; tentative D gene TRBD2, with 5 bases matching. The DNA sequence reads TGTGCCAGCAGTTTAGGACTAGCCAAAAACATTCAGTACTTC. This gives the protein CASSLGLAKNIQYF.